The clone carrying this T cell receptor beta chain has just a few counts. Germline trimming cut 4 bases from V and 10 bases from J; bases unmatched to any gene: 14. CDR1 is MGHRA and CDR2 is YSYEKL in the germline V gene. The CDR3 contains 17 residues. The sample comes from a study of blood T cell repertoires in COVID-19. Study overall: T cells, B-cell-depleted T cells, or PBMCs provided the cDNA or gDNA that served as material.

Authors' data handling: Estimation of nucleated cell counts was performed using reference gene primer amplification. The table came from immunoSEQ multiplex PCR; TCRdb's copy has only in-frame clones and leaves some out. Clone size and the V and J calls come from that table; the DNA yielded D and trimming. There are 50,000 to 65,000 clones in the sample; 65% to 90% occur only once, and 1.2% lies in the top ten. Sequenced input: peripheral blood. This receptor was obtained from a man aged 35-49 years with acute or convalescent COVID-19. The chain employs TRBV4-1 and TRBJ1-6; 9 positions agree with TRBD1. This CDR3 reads CASSPLSLGTGRSPLHF. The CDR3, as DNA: TGCGCCAGCAGCCCGCTCTCCCTGGGGACAGGGCGATCACCCCTCCACTTT.